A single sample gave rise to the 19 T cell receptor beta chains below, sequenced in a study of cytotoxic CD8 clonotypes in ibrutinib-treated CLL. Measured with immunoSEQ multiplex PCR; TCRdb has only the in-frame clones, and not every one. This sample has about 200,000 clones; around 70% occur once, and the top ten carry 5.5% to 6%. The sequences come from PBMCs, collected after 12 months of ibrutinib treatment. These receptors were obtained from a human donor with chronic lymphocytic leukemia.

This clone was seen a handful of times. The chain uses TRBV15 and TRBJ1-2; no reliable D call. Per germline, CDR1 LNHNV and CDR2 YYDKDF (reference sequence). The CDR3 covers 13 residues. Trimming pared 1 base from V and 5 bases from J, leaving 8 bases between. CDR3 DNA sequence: TGTGCCACCAGCAGAGGCCTAGGTTATGGCTACACCTTC. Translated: CATSRGLGYGYTF.

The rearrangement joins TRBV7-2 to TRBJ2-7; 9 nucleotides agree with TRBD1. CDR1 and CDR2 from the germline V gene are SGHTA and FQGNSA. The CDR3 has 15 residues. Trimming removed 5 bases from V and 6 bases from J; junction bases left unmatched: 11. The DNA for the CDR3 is TGTGCCAGCAGCGGACAGGGGCTGCTGGGCTTCGAGCAGTACTTC. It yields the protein CASSGQGLLGFEQYF.

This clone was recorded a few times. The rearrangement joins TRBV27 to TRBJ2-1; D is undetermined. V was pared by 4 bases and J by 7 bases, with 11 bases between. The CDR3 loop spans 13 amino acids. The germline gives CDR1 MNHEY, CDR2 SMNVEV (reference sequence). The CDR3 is CASSWTFGNEQFF. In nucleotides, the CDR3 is TGTGCCAGCAGTTGGACGTTTGGAAATGAGCAGTTCTTC.

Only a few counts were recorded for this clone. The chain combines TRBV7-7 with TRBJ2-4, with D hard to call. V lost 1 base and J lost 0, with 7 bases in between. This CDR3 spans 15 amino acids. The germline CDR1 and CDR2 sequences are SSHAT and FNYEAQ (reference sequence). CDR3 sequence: CASSLVLPAKNIQYF. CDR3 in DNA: TGTGCCAGCAGCTTAGTACTGCCAGCCAAAAACATTCAGTACTTC.

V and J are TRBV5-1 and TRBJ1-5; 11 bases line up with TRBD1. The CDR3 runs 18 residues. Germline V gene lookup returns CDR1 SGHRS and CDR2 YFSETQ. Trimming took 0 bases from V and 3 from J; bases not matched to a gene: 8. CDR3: CASSLGVGQGASNQPQHF. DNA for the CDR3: TGCGCCAGCAGCTTGGGTGTCGGACAGGGGGCATCCAATCAGCCCCAGCATTTT.

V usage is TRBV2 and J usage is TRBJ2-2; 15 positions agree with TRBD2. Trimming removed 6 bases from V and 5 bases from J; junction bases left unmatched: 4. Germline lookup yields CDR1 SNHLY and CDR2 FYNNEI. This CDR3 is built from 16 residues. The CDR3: CASRIGTSGGTGELFF. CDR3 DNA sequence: TGTGCCAGCAGGATCGGGACTAGCGGGGGGACCGGGGAGCTGTTTTTT.

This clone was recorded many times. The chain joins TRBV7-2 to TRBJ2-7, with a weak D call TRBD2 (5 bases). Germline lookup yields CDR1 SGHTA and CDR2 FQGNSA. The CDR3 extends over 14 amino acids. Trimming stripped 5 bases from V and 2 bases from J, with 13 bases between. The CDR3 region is CASSARAGPYEQYF. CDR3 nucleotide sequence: TGTGCCAGCAGCGCTAGGGCGGGCCCCTACGAGCAGTACTTC.

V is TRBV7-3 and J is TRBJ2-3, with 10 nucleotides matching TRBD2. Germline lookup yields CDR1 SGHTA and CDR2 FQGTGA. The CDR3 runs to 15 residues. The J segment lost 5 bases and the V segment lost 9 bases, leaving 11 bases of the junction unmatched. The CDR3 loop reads CASASSGRAGDTQYF. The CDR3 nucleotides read TGTGCCAGTGCATCAAGCGGGAGGGCCGGAGATACGCAGTATTTT.

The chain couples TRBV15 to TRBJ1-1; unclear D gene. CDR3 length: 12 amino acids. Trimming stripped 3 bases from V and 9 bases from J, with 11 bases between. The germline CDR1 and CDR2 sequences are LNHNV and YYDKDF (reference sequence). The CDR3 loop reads CATSSRRVQAFF. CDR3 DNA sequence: TGTGCCACCAGCAGTAGGAGGGTACAAGCTTTCTTT.

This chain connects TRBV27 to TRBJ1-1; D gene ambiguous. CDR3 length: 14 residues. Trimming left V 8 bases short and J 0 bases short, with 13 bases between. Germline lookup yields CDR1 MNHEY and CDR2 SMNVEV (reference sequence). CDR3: CASGAGLMNTEAFF. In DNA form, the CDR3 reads TGTGCCAGCGGAGCCGGCCTGATGAACACTGAAGCTTTCTTT.

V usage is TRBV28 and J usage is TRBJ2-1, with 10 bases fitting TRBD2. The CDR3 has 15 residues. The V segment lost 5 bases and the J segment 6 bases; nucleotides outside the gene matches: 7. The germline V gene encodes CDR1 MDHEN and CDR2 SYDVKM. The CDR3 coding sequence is TGTGCCAGCAGTCCTAGCGGGAGAGGGAGCAATGAGCAGTTCTTC. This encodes CASSPSGRGSNEQFF. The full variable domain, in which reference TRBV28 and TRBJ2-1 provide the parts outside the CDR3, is DVKVTQSSRYLVKRTGEKVFLECVQDMDHENMFWYRQDPGLGLRLIYFSYDVKMKEKGDIPEGYSVSREKKERFSLILESASTNQTSMYLCASSPSGRGSNEQFFGPGTRLTVL.

CDR3 in DNA: TGTGCCAGCAGTCGTACGCATCTAGCGGGAGACACCAATGAGCAGTTCTTC. Translated, it gives CASSRTHLAGDTNEQFF. J is TRBJ2-1 and V is TRBV14, with 10 positions matching TRBD2. CDR1 and CDR2 from the germline V gene are SGHDN and FVKESK. V was pared by 6 bases and J by 6 bases, with 14 bases of the junction left unmatched. CDR3 length: 17 amino acids.

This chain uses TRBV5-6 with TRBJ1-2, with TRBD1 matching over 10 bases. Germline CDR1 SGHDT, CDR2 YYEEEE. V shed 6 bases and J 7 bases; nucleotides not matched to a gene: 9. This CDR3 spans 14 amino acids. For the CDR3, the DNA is TGTGCCAGCACCTCCGGGACAGGGGTCACTGGCTACACCTTC. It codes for CASTSGTGVTGYTF.

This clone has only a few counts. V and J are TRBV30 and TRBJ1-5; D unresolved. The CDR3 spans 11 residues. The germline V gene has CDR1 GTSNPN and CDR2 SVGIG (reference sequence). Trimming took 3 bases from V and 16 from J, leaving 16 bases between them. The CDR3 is CAWRTGGPEHF. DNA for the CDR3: TGTGCCTGGAGGACGGGCGGGCCTGAACATTTT.

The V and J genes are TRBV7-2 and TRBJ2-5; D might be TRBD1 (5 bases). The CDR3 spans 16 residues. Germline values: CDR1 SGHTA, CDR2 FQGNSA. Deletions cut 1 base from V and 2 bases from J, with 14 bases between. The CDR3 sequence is CASSLGSGPPQETQYF. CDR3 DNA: TGTGCCAGCAGCTTAGGATCAGGGCCCCCTCAAGAGACCCAGTACTTC.

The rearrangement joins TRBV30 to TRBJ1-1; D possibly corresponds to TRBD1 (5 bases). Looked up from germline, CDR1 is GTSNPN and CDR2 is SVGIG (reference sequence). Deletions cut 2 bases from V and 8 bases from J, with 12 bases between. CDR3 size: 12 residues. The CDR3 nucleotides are TGTGCCTGGAGTTATCAGGGTACAGAAGCTTTCTTT. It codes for CAWSYQGTEAFF. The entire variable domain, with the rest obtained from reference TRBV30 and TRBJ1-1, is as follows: SQTIHQWPATLVQPVGSPLSLECTVEGTSNPNLYWYRQAAGRGLQLLFYSVGIGQISSEVPQNLSASRPQDRQFILSSKKLLLSDSGFYLCAWSYQGTEAFFGQGTRLTVV.

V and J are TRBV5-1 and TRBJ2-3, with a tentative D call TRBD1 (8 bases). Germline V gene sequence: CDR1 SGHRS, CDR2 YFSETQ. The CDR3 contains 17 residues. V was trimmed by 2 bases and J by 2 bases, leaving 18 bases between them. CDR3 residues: CASSFHLTGGVTDTQYF. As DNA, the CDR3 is TGCGCCAGCAGCTTTCACCTTACAGGGGGGGTCACAGATACGCAGTATTTT.

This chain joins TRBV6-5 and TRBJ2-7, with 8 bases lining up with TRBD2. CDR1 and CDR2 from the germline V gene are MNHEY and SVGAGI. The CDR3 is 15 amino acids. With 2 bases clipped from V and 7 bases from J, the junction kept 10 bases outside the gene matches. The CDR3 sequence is CASSYMTGGPREQYF. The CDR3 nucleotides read TGTGCCAGCAGTTACATGACGGGAGGGCCGCGAGAGCAGTACTTC.

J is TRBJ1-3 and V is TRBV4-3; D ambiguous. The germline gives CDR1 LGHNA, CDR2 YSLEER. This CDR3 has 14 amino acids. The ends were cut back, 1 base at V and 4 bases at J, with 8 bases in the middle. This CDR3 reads CASSQVIQGNTIYF. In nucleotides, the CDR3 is TGCGCCAGCAGCCAAGTTATTCAGGGAAACACCATATATTTT.